This T cell receptor beta chain was identified during a study of cytomegalovirus exposure and HLA in healthy donors. Study-wide results and limits: Within a later analysis, the majority of CMV-associated TCR beta chains appeared HLA-restricted. Earlier analysis found most TCR beta V segments productive about 87% or about 30% of the time. A later analysis reported that several of the most significant clusters appeared to be linked to common viral pathogens, among them Epstein-Barr virus.

For this clone: Its specificity is unknown.

The germline CDR1 and CDR2 sequences are SGHRS and YFSETQ. The CDR3 extends over 11 amino acids. V lost 5 bases and J lost 8, with 10 bases in between. The PCR had 60 Vbeta and 13 Jbeta primers. Only in-frame clones appear in the TCRdb table, and some are missing; sequencing was by immunoSEQ multiplex PCR. The sample has about 180,000 clones; just under 80% are singletons. The source is a woman in her 30s in good health and CMV-seronegative. The rearrangement links TRBV5-1 to TRBJ1-2; D uncertain. Sequencing was done on a sample of PBMCs. The CDR3 bases are TGCGCCAGCAGGTTCGGTAACGGCTACACCTTC. Amino acids: CASRFGNGYTF. Combining the CDR3 with reference TRBV5-1 and TRBJ1-2 gives the whole variable domain KAGVTQTPRYLIKTRGQQVTLSCSPISGHRSVSWYQQTPGQGLQFLFEYFSETQRNKGNFPGRFSGRQFSNSRSEMNVSTLELGDSALYLCASRFGNGYTFGSGTRLTVV.